This T cell receptor (beta chain) was captured by sequencing in a study of spatial heterogeneity in lung cancer. Study details: Bulk RNA-seq from matched material yielded a T cell module score that correlated strongly with TCR transcript counts in tumor regions. Findings and limits, study-wide: Mutation counts in tumors were tracked by counts of expanded intratumoral alpha and beta TCRs.

Every TCR cDNA molecule bore a unique molecular identifier. TCRdb reanalysed the 5' RACE reads using MiXCR and keeps one entry per CDR3 protein. The table records over 6,500 distinct CDR3 sequences, roughly 12% of them present only once. The sample holds many counts of this clonotype. Its target is unknown. This beta chain lies outside the target of a library built for alpha chains; its clone size means little. Stated time point: sample taken at primary tumor resection. Samples came from 60 to 75 TRACERx patients with untreated early-stage lung cancer. V was cut by 0 bases and J by 8 bases, with 17 bases left in between. The CDR3 spans 16 residues. Per germline, CDR1 MNHEY and CDR2 SVGAGI.

The chain has TRBV6-5 and TRBJ2-1; perhaps TRBD2 as D (6 bases). The clonotype comes from a male donor with early-stage non-small cell lung cancer. The specimen was lung tumor tissue, collected at surgery. The CDR3 nucleotides are TGTGCCAGCAGTTACTCACGGGGGAGGCCAATCGATGAGCAGTTCTTC. This encodes CASSYSRGRPIDEQFF.